In this sample, the clone carrying this T cell receptor (beta chain) turned up a few times. Its antigen is unidentified. Next came a second PCR, run for about 7 to 12 cycles, which used a sample-barcoded 5' primer along with a J-beta primer mix. Per-sample output comprised a minimum of 2.5 million paired-end reads containing CDR3. TCRdb called the 5' RACE reads again in MiXCR, with one record for every CDR3 protein. The repertoire has 700,000 or so distinct CDR3 sequences, 40% to 50% of them found once; the top ten carry 25% to 35%. These data are taken from a study of blood T cells in healthy people across ages. Findings and limits, study-wide: Roughly linearly, TCR beta diversity per million T cells fell as age increased.

The V and J ends lost 4 bases and 4 bases respectively, with 8 bases between them. This CDR3 region has 12 residues. The germline gives CDR1 MNHEY, CDR2 SVGAGI. No fewer than 5.5 micrograms of total RNA were isolated from every sample. Source material: blood. This TCR was sampled from a man older than 75 in good health. The V and J genes are TRBV6-5 and TRBJ2-7; D is uncertain. The DNA of the CDR3 is TGTGCCAGCAGTTCCTTACGATACGAGCAGTACTTC. It codes for CASSSLRYEQYF.